This T cell receptor beta chain originates from a study of shared clonotypes between healthy human individuals (dated by TCRdb to 2019 to 2021). Turning to the overall study: A couple of women and a few men aged 18 to 49 years were included in the cohort. For each donor, three plates each were used for CD4 naive and CD4 memory, two plates were used for CD8 naive, and one plate was used for CD8 memory. Libraries were prepared and TCR repertoires were sequenced by different laboratories using diverse techniques, in order to increase sequencing depth and limit assay-specific biases. Each donor's leukapheresis produced roughly between roughly 0.85 and 10 billion PBMCs. To estimate repertoire size and how much clonotype sharing occurs between individuals, the study deeply sequenced the blood TCR repertoires of about 5 healthy adults.

What the authors observed across the whole study: Across several donors, approximately 5% of naive CD4, 3.5% of naive CD8, under 2.5% of memory CD4, and 0.3% to 0.45% of memory CD8 clonotypes were shared. Based on pairwise subsampling, the degree of clonotype sharing among donors was expected to be affected by sequencing depth. Even with the large sequencing depth, rarefaction of the sorted-subset datasets indicated that sequencing was incomplete. Naive subsets generally had larger estimated clonotype richness than memory subsets. Higher generation probabilities were observed for clonotypes shared by all four sorted-subset donors than for non-shared clonotypes. Only blood was sampled, and tissue TCR repertoires likely differ from those in blood. The small number of donors limited the genetic and exposure-history diversity represented.

From the germline V gene (reference sequence), CDR1 is DFQATT and CDR2 is SNEGSKA. Spanning cysteine to phenylalanine, the CDR3 consists of 10 amino acids. The kept DNA is CDR3 alone, 30 bases in frame from the first base. Deletion took 5 bases off V and 3 bases off J, with a span of 4 bases between the germline ends. TCR CDR3 regions were amplified from genomic DNA by multiplex PCR using the deep immunoSEQ assay. For each cell subset, the extracted genomic DNA was distributed evenly across all wells of several immunoSEQ 96-well plates, and each plate served as one replicate. For sorted subsets, each replicate PCR was loaded with about 0.2 ug genomic DNA, equivalent to 32,000 or so T cell genomes. Purified libraries were quantified with a Qubit 3.0 fluorometer, sized on a Bioanalyzer 2100, and re-quantified with the KAPA Library Quantification kit. Every immunoSEQ 96-well plate was sequenced on a separate single-read 150-cycle Illumina NextSeq 550 flow cell. The study's processing was this. Because only junctional sequences without quality scores were contained in the immunoSEQ output, filtering matching that applied to full-length reads could not be performed. To assign V/J genes and CDR3, sequences were annotated against IMGT germline references using PyIR, a Python wrapper for IgBLAST v1.9. Reads were removed for weak V/J assignments (E-value above 1e-6), missing CDR3, stop codons, out-of-frame junctions, or ambiguous translated residues. V3J clonotypes were defined as sequences sharing the same inferred V gene, J gene, and CDR3 amino acid sequence. Percentage overlap between repertoires was calculated by dividing the number of shared unique clonotypes by the size of the smaller repertoire. Repertoire richness was assessed with RTK rarefaction, the Chao1 estimator, and Recon v2.1 estimates of unobserved clonotypes. Generation probabilities were computed with OLGA for all TCRbeta clonotypes obtained by the gDNA method from four donors. In its TCRdb copy, this immuneACCESS table keeps in-frame sequences only and misses some clones. Where compared with another copy, unresolved V genes explain less than half of these, and the others have no known cause. For V, J and clone size, that table is used; D and trimming come from the DNA. Recorded for this sample are 2 million to 2.5 million clones; approximately 94% of them occurred a single time. Clones ranked in the top ten supply approximately 0.13% of the sample.

Donors were healthy HIV-negative adults with no recently reported acute infections or vaccinations. Every donor was a Caucasian adult living in Nashville, Tennessee, USA. CD4+ T cells were enriched through magnetic negative selection, after which naive cells were positively selected on CD45RA and the remaining negative fraction served as the memory subset. After blood collection by leukapheresis, PBMCs were isolated using Ficoll-Histopaque density gradient centrifugation and then cryopreserved in the vapor phase of liquid nitrogen. Analytical flow cytometry was used to check the purity and quantity of every magnetically sorted T cell population. Genomic DNA was isolated from every sorted fraction and measured by UV absorbance on a Nanodrop 2000c. Notes on this clone: Its specific antigen is unknown. Per-nucleotide qualities are absent, and no much larger clonotype sits a single base away.

The TCR sequence derives from a young man in good health. This sequence uses TRBV20-1 and TRBJ1-1, with no confident D gene call. Sequenced material: naive CD4+ T cells sorted from blood. The cell subset or site label, read with the paper, signifies: CD45RA+ positively selected. The CDR3 reads CSAPHTEAFF. The DNA sequence is given as TGCAGTGCTCCGCACACTGAAGCTTTCTTT.